A single sample gave rise to the 26 T cell receptor beta chains below, sequenced in a study of shared clonotypes between healthy human individuals. Repertoires were generated with immunoSEQ multiplex PCR, while TCRdb's copy carries only in-frame clones and drops some. The table shows 2,500,000 or so clones, with around 92% occurring only once. Sequenced material: naive CD4+ T cells from PBMCs. Subset reported: CD45RA+ positively selected. These receptors were obtained from a man in his late teens or twenties in good health. Some clones in this sample may be carry-over from other donors' samples.

The chain recombines TRBV5-1 with TRBJ2-7, with TRBD1 matching over 9 bases. CDR1 is SGHRS and CDR2 is YFSETQ in the germline V gene. Trimming took 3 bases from V and 5 from J; bases not matched to a gene: 9. This CDR3 is 15 amino acids long. CDR3 coding DNA: TGCGCCAGCAGCTCATCCGGGACAGGGCCCAACGAGCAGTACTTC. This sequence encodes CASSSSGTGPNEQYF.

This clone has just one count. This sequence joins TRBV6-5 and TRBJ1-3, with TRBD1 as a possible D gene (6 bases). Trimming took off 11 bases at V and 2 bases at J, with 16 bases between the two ends. Germline-derived CDR1 and CDR2 are MNHEY and SVGAGI. This CDR3 spans 14 amino acids. The CDR3 here is CAGGDAGTGNTIYF. The CDR3 DNA follows: TGTGCCGGGGGCGACGCCGGGACTGGAAACACCATATATTTT.

This chain connects TRBV18 to TRBJ2-2, with D perhaps TRBD2 (6 bases). The germline V gene has CDR1 KGHSH and CDR2 LQKENI. V shed 6 bases and J shed 0 bases, with 11 bases lying between them. The CDR3 is 15 residues long. CDR3 protein: CASSAGYPNTGELFF. The CDR3 nucleotides are TGTGCCAGCTCTGCGGGGTACCCGAACACCGGGGAGCTGTTTTTT.

This chain uses TRBV15 with TRBJ1-2, with a tentative D call TRBD1 (6 bases). The V and J ends lost 2 bases and 2 bases respectively, with 12 bases between them. The CDR3 is 15 amino acids. Germline CDR1 and CDR2: LNHNV and YYDKDF (reference sequence). The CDR3 loop reads CATSRLSGANYGYTF. The CDR3 coding sequence is TGTGCCACCAGCAGACTTTCAGGGGCGAACTATGGCTACACCTTC.

The chain couples TRBV11-2 to TRBJ2-4; either TRBD1 or TRBD2 may supply D (6 bases each). Germline-derived CDR1 and CDR2 are SGHAT and FQNNGV. This CDR3 comprises 15 residues. Trimming stripped 1 base from V and 9 bases from J, with 16 bases between. This CDR3 is CASSLGTGSGGIQYF. CDR3 sequence (DNA): TGTGCCAGCAGCTTAGGAACAGGGTCCGGGGGCATTCAGTACTTC.

The chain recombines TRBV28 with TRBJ1-2, with D possibly matching TRBD1 (6 bases). CDR1 is MDHEN, CDR2 SYDVKM, per germline. Between the trimmed V and J ends, which lost 8 bases and 2 bases, there was a span of 21 bases. CDR3 length equals 16 residues. The CDR3 DNA sequence: TGTGCCAGCCGAGGGGGGAGGGAGGAGGAAAACTATGGCTACACCTTC. Protein product: CASRGGREEENYGYTF.

This chain uses TRBV7-3 with TRBJ2-1; D is unclear. The CDR3 length is 15 residues. The V gene's germline CDR1 is SGHTA and CDR2 FQGTGA. Between the trimmed V and J ends, which lost 5 bases and 0 bases, there was a span of 11 bases. CDR3 protein: CASSRLGGSYNEQFF. The CDR3 coding sequence is TGTGCCAGCAGCCGACTGGGCGGCTCCTACAATGAGCAGTTCTTC. The whole variable domain, remainder taken from reference TRBV7-3 and TRBJ2-1, is GAGVSQTPSNKVTEKGKYVELRCDPISGHTALYWYRQSLGQGPEFLIYFQGTGAADDSGLPNDRFFAVRPEGSVSTLKIQRTERGDSAVYLCASSRLGGSYNEQFFGPGTRLTVL.

This chain links TRBV7-6 with TRBJ1-3; D ambiguous. From germline, CDR1 is SGHVS and CDR2 FNYEAQ. This CDR3 has 14 amino acids. V lost 6 bases and J lost 8, with 17 bases in between. CDR3 nucleotides: TGTGCCAGCAGAAATGGTCCCACCTCGGACACCATATATTTT. Its translation is CASRNGPTSDTIYF.

Turning to this clone: The junction differs from germline at one of its ends, possibly a read error. This rearrangement joins TRBV6-1 to TRBJ1-1; the D is unclear. The CDR3 length is 11 residues. CDR1 and CDR2 (germline): MNHNS, SASEGT. CDR3 sequence reads: CSSAENTEAFF. The CDR3 DNA reads as TGCAGTTCGGCAGAAAACACTGAAGCTTTCTTT.

The rearrangement joins TRBV5-1 to TRBJ2-3; 13 positions match TRBD2. Germline V gene data show CDR1 as SGHRS and CDR2 as YFSETQ. The CDR3 totals 16 residues. V was pared by 3 bases and J by 2 bases, with 3 bases of the junction left unmatched. The CDR3, as DNA: TGCGCCAGCAGCTCCGGGACTAGCGGGAACACAGATACGCAGTATTTT. It encodes CASSSGTSGNTDTQYF.

This clone was seen only once. The chain uses TRBV7-2 and TRBJ2-1; 11 bases fit TRBD2. The CDR3 is 19 residues long. Trimming at V came to 5 bases and at J to 3 bases, leaving 15 bases not matched to a gene. Germline V gene sequence: CDR1 SGHTA, CDR2 FQGNSA. The CDR3 protein is CASSRTGTSGGGSYNEQFF. Here the CDR3 DNA reads TGTGCCAGCAGCCGAACCGGGACTAGCGGAGGAGGGAGCTACAATGAGCAGTTCTTC.

The chain links TRBV7-3 to TRBJ2-2; 8 nucleotides match TRBD2. Germline V gives CDR1 SGHTA, CDR2 FQGTGA. Trimming took 0 bases from V and 7 from J; bases not matched to a gene: 13. This CDR3 has 18 amino acids. The CDR3: CASSLTPPGRGRGGELFF. Written as DNA, the CDR3 is TGTGCCAGCAGCTTAACCCCTCCCGGGAGGGGACGAGGCGGGGAGCTGTTTTTT. The variable domain in full, with the rest retrieved from reference TRBV7-3 and TRBJ2-2, is GAGVSQTPSNKVTEKGKYVELRCDPISGHTALYWYRQSLGQGPEFLIYFQGTGAADDSGLPNDRFFAVRPEGSVSTLKIQRTERGDSAVYLCASSLTPPGRGRGGELFFGEGSRLTVL.

This sequence joins TRBV5-4 and TRBJ1-2; the match to TRBD1 covers 8 bases. In germline, CDR1 is SGHNT, CDR2 YYREEE (reference sequence). V trimming: 4 bases; J trimming: 3 bases; junction bases outside the gene matches: 5. The CDR3 runs to 14 residues. CDR3 residues: CASSIGQGDYGYTF. The CDR3 bases are TGTGCCAGCAGCATAGGACAGGGCGACTATGGCTACACCTTC.

The chain employs TRBV5-1 and TRBJ2-1; TRBD2 matches 8 bases. CDR3 size: 17 residues. Germline lookup yields CDR1 SGHRS and CDR2 YFSETQ. Losses at the gene ends were 4 bases for V and 7 bases for J; bases not matched to a gene: 16. CDR3 sequence (DNA): TGCGCCAGCAGCCCGCCCAACTTGGCGGGAGGCGATAATGAGCAGTTCTTC. Translating it yields CASSPPNLAGGDNEQFF.

On this clone: Within the sample, other DNA sequences also encode this same CDR3. The V gene is TRBV6-1, the J gene TRBJ1-1; TRBD1 might be the D (5 bases). V lost 6 bases and J 1 base, leaving 9 bases between the germline ends. The CDR3 is 13 amino acids. The V gene's germline CDR1 is MNHNS and CDR2 SASEGT. CDR3 nucleotides: TGTGCCAGCAGAGGAACAGGGAACACTGAAGCTTTCTTT. It yields the protein CASRGTGNTEAFF.

With respect to this clone: Other DNA sequences in this sample translate to the same CDR3. This chain connects TRBV28 to TRBJ2-1; D uncertain. The CDR3 has 11 residues. The germline V gene has CDR1 MDHEN and CDR2 SYDVKM. The V end was cut by 2 bases, the J end by 9 bases, with 5 bases between. CDR3 in amino acids: CASSLIGEQFF. The CDR3 nucleotides read TGTGCCAGCAGTTTAATCGGTGAGCAGTTCTTC.

The chain recombines TRBV27 with TRBJ2-1; the match to TRBD2 covers 10 bases. The J segment lost 3 bases and the V segment lost 5 bases, leaving 4 bases of the junction unmatched. The length of the CDR3 is 15 residues. The germline V gene encodes CDR1 MNHEY and CDR2 SMNVEV (reference sequence). The CDR3 protein is CASSEGLASYNEQFF. CDR3 nucleotide sequence: TGTGCCAGCAGTGAGGGACTAGCGAGCTACAATGAGCAGTTCTTC.

The gene calls are TRBV7-2 and TRBJ1-3; TRBD1 aligns across 7 bases. After removal of 5 bases from V and 4 bases from J, the junction contained 8 bases not matched to a gene. Germline lookup yields CDR1 SGHTA and CDR2 FQGNSA. The CDR3 contains 15 residues. CDR3 DNA: TGTGCCAGCAGCCCATCGACAGGGAACGGAAACACCATATATTTT. Protein sequence: CASSPSTGNGNTIYF.

This clone was recorded only once. The chain employs TRBV28 and TRBJ2-7, with 8 bases aligning to TRBD1. In germline, CDR1 is MDHEN, CDR2 SYDVKM. The CDR3 covers 12 residues. The V segment lost 6 bases and the J segment 6 bases; nucleotides outside the gene matches: 4. The CDR3 region is CASRTGVSEQYF. Written as DNA, the CDR3 is TGTGCCAGCAGGACAGGGGTAAGCGAGCAGTACTTC. Combining the CDR3 with reference TRBV28 and TRBJ2-7 gives the whole variable domain DVKVTQSSRYLVKRTGEKVFLECVQDMDHENMFWYRQDPGLGLRLIYFSYDVKMKEKGDIPEGYSVSREKKERFSLILESASTNQTSMYLCASRTGVSEQYFGPGTRLTVT.

The chain is built from TRBV18 and TRBJ2-1, with TRBD2 matching over 11 bases. The CDR3 loop spans 17 amino acids. J gave up 9 bases and V 1 base, and 11 bases lay outside the gene matches. The germline CDR1 and CDR2 sequences are KGHSH and LQKENI. In DNA form, the CDR3 reads TGTGCCAGCTCACCACGCTTAGCGGGAGGGCCGATAGGTGAGCAGTTCTTC. Its translation: CASSPRLAGGPIGEQFF.

This chain connects TRBV5-5 to TRBJ2-3; D gene uncertain. CDR1 and CDR2 (germline): SGHKS, YYEKEE (reference sequence). V was shortened by 0 bases and J by 0 bases, with 8 bases between the two germline ends. The CDR3 runs to 15 residues. Written as DNA, the CDR3 is TGTGCCAGCAGCTTGGCCCCTGGAAGCACAGATACGCAGTATTTT. Protein: CASSLAPGSTDTQYF.

The rearrangement links TRBV5-1 to TRBJ1-2; D is uncertain. The CDR3 has 13 residues. V lost 4 bases, J lost 5 bases, and 12 bases lay in between. Germline values: CDR1 SGHRS, CDR2 YFSETQ. This CDR3 reads CASSGAAGYGYTF. The CDR3 DNA is TGCGCCAGCAGCGGAGCAGCTGGATATGGCTACACCTTC.

V usage is TRBV5-1 and J usage is TRBJ2-2, with 8 bases lining up with TRBD1. The CDR3 runs to 14 residues. Losses at the gene ends were 7 bases for V and 6 bases for J; bases not matched to a gene: 8. CDR1 is SGHRS and CDR2 is YFSETQ in the germline V gene. CDR3 protein: CASRQGAAAGELFF. In DNA form, the CDR3 reads TGCGCCAGCCGCCAGGGGGCCGCCGCCGGGGAGCTGTTTTTT.

The chain uses TRBV30 and TRBJ2-5; TRBD1 agrees at 7 bases. With V trimmed by 0 bases and J by 9 bases, 10 bases remained unmatched. This CDR3 comprises 14 residues. In germline, CDR1 is GTSNPN, CDR2 SVGIG (reference sequence). The CDR3 spells CAWSVGTGVGAQYF. CDR3 sequence (DNA): TGTGCCTGGAGTGTAGGTACAGGGGTTGGGGCCCAGTACTTC. Together with reference TRBV30 and TRBJ2-5, the CDR3 gives the full variable domain: SQTIHQWPATLVQPVGSPLSLECTVEGTSNPNLYWYRQAAGRGLQLLFYSVGIGQISSEVPQNLSASRPQDRQFILSSKKLLLSDSGFYLCAWSVGTGVGAQYFGPGTRLLVL.

The chain couples TRBV11-2 to TRBJ2-3; no clear D. Trimming took 7 bases from V and 2 from J, leaving 7 bases between them. Germline loops: CDR1 SGHAT, CDR2 FQNNGV. The CDR3 consists of 12 residues. CDR3 coding DNA: TGTGCCAGCACCTCGAACACAGATACGCAGTATTTT. This gives the protein CASTSNTDTQYF.

V usage is TRBV28 and J usage is TRBJ2-5; no reliable D call. The CDR3 loop spans 12 amino acids. In germline, CDR1 is MDHEN, CDR2 SYDVKM. V was cut by 5 bases and J by 1 base, with 5 bases left in between. The CDR3 nucleotides read TGTGCCAGCAGTCCGGCCCAAGAGACCCAGTACTTC. Its translation: CASSPAQETQYF.